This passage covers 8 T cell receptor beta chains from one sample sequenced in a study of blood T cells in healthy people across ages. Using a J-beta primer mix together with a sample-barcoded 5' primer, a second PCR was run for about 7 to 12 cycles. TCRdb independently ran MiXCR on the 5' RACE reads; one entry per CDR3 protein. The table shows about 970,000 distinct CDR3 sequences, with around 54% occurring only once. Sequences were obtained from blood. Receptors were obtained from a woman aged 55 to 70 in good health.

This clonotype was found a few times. The CDR3 region is CASSSHKIGGYYEQYF. In nucleotides, the CDR3 is TGTGCCAGCAGTTCCCACAAGATAGGGGGGTACTACGAGCAGTACTTC. V gene TRBV27 combines with J gene TRBJ2-7; D is perhaps TRBD1 or TRBD2 (6 bases each). The CDR3 sequence is 16 residues long. The germline V gene encodes CDR1 MNHEY and CDR2 SMNVEV (reference sequence). V was clipped by 4 bases and J by 3 bases, with 19 bases between them.

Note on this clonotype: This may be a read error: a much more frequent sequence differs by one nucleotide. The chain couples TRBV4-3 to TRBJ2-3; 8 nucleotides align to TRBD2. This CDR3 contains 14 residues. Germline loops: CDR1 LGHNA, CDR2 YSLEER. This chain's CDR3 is CASSDRGGTGTQYF. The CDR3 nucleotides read TGCGCCAGCAGTGATCGGGGGGGCACAGGTACGCAGTATTTT.

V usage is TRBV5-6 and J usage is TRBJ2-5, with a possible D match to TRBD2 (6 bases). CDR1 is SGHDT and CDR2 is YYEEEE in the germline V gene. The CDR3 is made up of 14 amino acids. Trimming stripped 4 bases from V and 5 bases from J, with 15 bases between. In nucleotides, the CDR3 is TGTGCCAGCAGCCCTGGGCGGGGTCTTGAGACCCAGTACTTC. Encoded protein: CASSPGRGLETQYF.

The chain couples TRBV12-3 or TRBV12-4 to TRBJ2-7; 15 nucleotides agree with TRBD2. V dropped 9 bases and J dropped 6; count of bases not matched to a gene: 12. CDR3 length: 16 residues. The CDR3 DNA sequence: TGTGCCAGTTCCGCCCCCGGGACTAGCGGGAGGAGCGAGCAGTACTTC. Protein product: CASSAPGTSGRSEQYF.

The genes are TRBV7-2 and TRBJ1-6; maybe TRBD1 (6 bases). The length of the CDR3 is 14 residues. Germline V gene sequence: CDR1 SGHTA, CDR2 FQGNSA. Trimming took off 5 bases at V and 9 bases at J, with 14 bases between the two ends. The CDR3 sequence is CASSGDKAGSPLHF. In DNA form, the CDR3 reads TGTGCCAGCAGCGGGGACAAGGCGGGTTCACCCCTCCACTTT.

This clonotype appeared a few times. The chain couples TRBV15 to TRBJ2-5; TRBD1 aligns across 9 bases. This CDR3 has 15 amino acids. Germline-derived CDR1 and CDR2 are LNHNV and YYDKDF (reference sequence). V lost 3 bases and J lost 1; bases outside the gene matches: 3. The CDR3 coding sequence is TGTGCCACCAGCAGGAGGGGACAGGGCCAAGAGACCCAGTACTTC. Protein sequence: CATSRRGQGQETQYF.

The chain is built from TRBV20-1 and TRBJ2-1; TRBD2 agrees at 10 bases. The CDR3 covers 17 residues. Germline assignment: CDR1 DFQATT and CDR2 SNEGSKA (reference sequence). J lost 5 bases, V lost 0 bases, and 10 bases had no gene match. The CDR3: CSAREGSLAGGHNEQFF. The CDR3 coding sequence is TGCAGTGCTAGAGAAGGGAGTTTAGCGGGAGGTCACAATGAGCAGTTCTTC.

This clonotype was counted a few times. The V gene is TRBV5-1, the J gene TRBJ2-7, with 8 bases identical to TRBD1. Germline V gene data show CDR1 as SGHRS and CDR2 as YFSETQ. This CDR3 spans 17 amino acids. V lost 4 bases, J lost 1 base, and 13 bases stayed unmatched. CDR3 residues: CASSPPGTGEPSYEQYF. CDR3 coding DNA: TGCGCCAGCAGCCCACCCGGGACAGGCGAGCCTTCCTACGAGCAGTACTTC.